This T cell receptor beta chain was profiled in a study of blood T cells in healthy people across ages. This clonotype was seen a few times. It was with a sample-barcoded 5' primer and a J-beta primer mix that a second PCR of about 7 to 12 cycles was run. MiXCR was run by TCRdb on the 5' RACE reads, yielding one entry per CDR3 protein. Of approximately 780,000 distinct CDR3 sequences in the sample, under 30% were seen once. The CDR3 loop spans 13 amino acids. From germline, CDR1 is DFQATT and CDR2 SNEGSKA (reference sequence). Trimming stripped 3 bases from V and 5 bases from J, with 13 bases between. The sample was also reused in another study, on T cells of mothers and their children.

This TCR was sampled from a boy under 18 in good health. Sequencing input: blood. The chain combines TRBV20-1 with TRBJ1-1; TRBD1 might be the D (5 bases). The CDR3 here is CSARRAGKTEAFF. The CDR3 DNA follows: TGCAGTGCTAGGAGGGCAGGGAAGACTGAAGCTTTCTTT.